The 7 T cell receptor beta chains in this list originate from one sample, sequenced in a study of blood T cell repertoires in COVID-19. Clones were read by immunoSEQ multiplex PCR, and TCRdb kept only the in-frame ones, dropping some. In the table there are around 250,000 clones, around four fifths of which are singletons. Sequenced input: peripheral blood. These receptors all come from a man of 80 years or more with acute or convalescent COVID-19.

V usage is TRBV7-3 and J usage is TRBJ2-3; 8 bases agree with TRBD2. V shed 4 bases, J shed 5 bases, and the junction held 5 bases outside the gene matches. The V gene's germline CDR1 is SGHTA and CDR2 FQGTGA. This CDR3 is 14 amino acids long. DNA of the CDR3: TGTGCCAGCAGCTCGGGACTAGTAGGAGATACGCAGTATTTT. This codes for CASSSGLVGDTQYF. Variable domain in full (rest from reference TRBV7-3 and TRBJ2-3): GAGVSQTPSNKVTEKGKYVELRCDPISGHTALYWYRQSLGQGPEFLIYFQGTGAADDSGLPNDRFFAVRPEGSVSTLKIQRTERGDSAVYLCASSSGLVGDTQYFGPGTRLTVL.

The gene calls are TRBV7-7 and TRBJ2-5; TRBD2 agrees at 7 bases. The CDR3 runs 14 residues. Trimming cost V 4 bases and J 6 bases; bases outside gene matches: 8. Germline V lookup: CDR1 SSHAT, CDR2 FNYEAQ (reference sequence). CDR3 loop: CASSSDSGGKTQYF. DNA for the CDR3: TGTGCCAGCAGCTCGGATTCGGGGGGAAAGACCCAGTACTTC.

CDR3 sequence (DNA): TGTGCCAGCAGCGTCGAAGGGGATGTGGACGAGACCCAGTACTTC. Translation: CASSVEGDVDETQYF. This chain uses TRBV9 with TRBJ2-5, with a possible D match to TRBD1 (5 bases). The V gene lost 2 bases and the J gene lost 5 bases, with 16 bases spanning the gap. Germline CDR1 reads SGDLS; CDR2 reads YYNGEE. CDR3 size: 15 residues.

In DNA, the CDR3 is TGTGCCACCAGTGATTCTGACAGTTCCGGCTACACCTTC. Encoded protein: CATSDSDSSGYTF. The V gene is TRBV24-1, the J gene TRBJ1-2; D may be TRBD1 (5 bases). Germline V gene lookup returns CDR1 KGHDR and CDR2 SFDVKD. V lost 2 bases and J 8 bases, leaving 11 bases between the germline ends. The CDR3 runs to 13 residues.

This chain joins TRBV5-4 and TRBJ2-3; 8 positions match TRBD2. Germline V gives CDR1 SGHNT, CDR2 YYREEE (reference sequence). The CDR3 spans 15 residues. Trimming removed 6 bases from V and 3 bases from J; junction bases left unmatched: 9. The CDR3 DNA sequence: TGTGCCAGCACCCAAAAGCGGGGGATGACAGATACGCAGTATTTT. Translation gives CASTQKRGMTDTQYF. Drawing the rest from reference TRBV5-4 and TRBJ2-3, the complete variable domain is ETGVTQSPTHLIKTRGQQVTLRCSSQSGHNTVSWYQQALGQGPQFIFQYYREEENGRGNFPPRFSGLQFPNYSSELNVNALELDDSALYLCASTQKRGMTDTQYFGPGTRLTVL.

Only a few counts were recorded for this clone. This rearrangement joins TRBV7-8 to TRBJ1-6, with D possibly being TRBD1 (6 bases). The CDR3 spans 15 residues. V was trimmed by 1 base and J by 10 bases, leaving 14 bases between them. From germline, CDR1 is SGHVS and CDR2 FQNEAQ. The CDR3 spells CASSLGGQGSSPLHF. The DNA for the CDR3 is TGTGCCAGCAGCTTAGGGGGGCAAGGGAGCTCACCCCTCCACTTT.

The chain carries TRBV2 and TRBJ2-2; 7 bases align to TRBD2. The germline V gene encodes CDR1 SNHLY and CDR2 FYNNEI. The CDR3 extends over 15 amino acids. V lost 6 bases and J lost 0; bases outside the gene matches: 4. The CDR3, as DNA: TGTGCCAGCAGCACTAGCGCGCCGAACACCGGGGAGCTGTTTTTT. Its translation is CASSTSAPNTGELFF.